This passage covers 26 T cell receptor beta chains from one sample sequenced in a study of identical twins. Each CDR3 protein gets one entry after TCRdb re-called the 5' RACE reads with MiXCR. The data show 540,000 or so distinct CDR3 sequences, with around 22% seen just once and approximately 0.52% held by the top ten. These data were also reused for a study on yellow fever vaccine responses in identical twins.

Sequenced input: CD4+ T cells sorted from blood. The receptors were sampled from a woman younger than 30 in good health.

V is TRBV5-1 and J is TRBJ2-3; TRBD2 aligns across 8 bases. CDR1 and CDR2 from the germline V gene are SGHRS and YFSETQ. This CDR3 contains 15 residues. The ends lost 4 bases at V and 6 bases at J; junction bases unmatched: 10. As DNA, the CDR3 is TGCGCCAGCAGCCCCAGCCGGGGGGGCGGGGATACGCAGTATTTT. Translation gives CASSPSRGGGDTQYF.

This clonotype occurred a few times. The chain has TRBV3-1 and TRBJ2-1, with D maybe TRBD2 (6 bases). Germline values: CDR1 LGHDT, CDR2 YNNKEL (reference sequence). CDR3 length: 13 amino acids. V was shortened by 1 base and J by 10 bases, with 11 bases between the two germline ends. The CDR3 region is CASSQVRTSEQFF. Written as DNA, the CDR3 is TGTGCCAGCAGCCAAGTTCGTACTAGCGAGCAGTTCTTC.

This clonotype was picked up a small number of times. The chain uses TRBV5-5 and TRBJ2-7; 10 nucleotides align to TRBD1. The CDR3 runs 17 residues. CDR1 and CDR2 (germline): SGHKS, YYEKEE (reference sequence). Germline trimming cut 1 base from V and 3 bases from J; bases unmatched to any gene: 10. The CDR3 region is CASSLIGGRTGGYEQYF. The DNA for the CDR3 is TGTGCCAGCAGCTTGATAGGAGGTCGGACAGGGGGCTACGAGCAGTACTTC.

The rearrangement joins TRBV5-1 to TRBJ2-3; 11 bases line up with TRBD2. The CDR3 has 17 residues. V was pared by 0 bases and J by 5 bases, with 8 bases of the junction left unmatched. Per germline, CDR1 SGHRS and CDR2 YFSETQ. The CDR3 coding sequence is TGCGCCAGCAGCTTGGCACTAGCGGGGGCCTTGGAAGATACGCAGTATTTT. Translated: CASSLALAGALEDTQYF. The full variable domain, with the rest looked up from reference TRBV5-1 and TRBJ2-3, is KAGVTQTPRYLIKTRGQQVTLSCSPISGHRSVSWYQQTPGQGLQFLFEYFSETQRNKGNFPGRFSGRQFSNSRSEMNVSTLELGDSALYLCASSLALAGALEDTQYFGPGTRLTVL.

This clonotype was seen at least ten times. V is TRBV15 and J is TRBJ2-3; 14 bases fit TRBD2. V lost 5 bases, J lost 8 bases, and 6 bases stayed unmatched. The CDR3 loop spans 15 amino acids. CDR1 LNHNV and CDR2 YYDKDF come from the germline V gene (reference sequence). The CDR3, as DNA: TGTGCCACCAGCTACCTAGGACTAGCGGGAGGTACGCAGTATTTT. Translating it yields CATSYLGLAGGTQYF.

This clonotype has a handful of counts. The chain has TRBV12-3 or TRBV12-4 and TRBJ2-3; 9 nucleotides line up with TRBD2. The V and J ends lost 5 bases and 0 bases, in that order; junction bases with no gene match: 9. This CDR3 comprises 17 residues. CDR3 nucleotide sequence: TGTGCCAGCAGTCAAGATAGACTAGCGGCTAGCACAGATACGCAGTATTTT. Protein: CASSQDRLAASTDTQYF.

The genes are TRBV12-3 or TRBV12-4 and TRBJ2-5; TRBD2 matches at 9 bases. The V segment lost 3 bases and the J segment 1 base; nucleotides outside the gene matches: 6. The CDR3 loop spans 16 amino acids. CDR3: CASSLWLAGFQETQYF. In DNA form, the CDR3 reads TGTGCCAGCAGTTTGTGGCTAGCGGGGTTCCAAGAGACCCAGTACTTC.

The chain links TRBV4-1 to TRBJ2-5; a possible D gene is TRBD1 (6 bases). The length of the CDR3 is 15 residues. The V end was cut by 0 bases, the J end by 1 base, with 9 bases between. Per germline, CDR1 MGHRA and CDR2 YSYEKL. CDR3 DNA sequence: TGCGCCAGCAGCCAAGATTTGGGGGCCCAAGAGACCCAGTACTTC. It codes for CASSQDLGAQETQYF.

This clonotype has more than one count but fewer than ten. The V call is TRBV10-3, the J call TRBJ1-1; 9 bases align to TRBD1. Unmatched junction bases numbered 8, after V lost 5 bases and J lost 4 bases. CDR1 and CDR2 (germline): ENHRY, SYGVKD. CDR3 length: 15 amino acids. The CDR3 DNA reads TGTGCCATCAGTTCGACAGGGGGTTCTGGCACTGAAGCTTTCTTT. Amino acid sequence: CAISSTGGSGTEAFF.

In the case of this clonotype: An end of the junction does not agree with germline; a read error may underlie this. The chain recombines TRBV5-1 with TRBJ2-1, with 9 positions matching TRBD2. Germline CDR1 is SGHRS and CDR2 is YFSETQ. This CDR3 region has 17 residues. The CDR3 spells CASSSILAGAGNKEQFF. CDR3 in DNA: TGCGCCAGCAGCTCGATCTTAGCGGGAGCAGGGAACAAGGAGCAGTTCTTC.

Written as DNA, the CDR3 is TGTGCCACCAGTGACACATCACAGGGGTACGAGCAGTACTTC. It codes for CATSDTSQGYEQYF. The V call is TRBV24-1, the J call TRBJ2-7; TRBD1 aligns across 7 bases. Unmatched junction bases numbered 6, after V lost 4 bases and J lost 4 bases. The CDR3 extends over 14 amino acids. Germline V CDR1 and CDR2: KGHDR, SFDVKD.

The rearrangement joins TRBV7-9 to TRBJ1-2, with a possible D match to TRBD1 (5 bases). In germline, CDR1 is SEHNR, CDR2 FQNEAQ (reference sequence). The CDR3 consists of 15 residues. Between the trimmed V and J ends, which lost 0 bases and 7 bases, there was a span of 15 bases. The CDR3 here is CASSLANSGLLGYTF. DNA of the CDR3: TGTGCCAGCAGCTTAGCGAATTCAGGGCTACTTGGCTACACCTTC.

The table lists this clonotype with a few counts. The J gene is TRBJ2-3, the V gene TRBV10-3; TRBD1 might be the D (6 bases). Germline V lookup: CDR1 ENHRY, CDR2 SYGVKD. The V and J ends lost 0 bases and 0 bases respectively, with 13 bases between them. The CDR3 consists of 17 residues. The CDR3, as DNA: TGTGCCATCAGTGAGTCGGGGACGGGACACAGCACAGATACGCAGTATTTT. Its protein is CAISESGTGHSTDTQYF.

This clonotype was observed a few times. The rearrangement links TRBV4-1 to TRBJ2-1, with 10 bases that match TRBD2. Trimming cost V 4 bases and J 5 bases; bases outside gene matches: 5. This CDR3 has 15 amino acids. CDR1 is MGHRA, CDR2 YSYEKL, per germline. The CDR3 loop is CASSRTGTSDNEQFF. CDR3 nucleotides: TGCGCCAGCAGCCGTACCGGGACTAGCGACAATGAGCAGTTCTTC.

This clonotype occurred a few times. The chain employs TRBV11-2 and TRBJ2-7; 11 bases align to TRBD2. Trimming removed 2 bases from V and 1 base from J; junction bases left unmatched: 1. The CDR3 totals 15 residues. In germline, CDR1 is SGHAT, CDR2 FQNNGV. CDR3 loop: CASSLLAGGSYEQYV. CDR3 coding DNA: TGTGCCAGCAGCTTACTAGCGGGGGGATCCTACGAGCAGTACGTC.

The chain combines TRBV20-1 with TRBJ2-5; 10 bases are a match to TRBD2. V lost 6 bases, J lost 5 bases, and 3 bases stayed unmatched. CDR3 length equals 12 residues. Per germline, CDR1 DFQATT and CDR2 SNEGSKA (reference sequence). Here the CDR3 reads CSAKTSGETQYF. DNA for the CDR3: TGCAGTGCAAAGACTAGCGGGGAGACCCAGTACTTC.

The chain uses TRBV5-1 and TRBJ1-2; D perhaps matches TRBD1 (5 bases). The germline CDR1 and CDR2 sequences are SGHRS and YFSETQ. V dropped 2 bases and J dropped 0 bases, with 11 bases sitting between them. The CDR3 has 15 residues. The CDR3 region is CASSFDRLANYGYTF. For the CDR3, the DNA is TGCGCCAGCAGCTTTGACAGACTAGCTAACTATGGCTACACCTTC.

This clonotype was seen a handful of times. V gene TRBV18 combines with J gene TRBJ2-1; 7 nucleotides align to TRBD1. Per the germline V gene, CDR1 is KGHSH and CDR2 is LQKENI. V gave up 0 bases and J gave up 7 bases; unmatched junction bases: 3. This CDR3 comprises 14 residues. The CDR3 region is CASSPPSDRNEQFF. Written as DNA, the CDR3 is TGTGCCAGCTCACCACCCTCGGACAGGAATGAGCAGTTCTTC.

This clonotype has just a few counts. CDR3 region: CASSSQSITKSSYNEQFF. CDR3 nucleotides: TGTGCCAGCAGCTCCCAATCCATAACCAAGAGCTCCTACAATGAGCAGTTCTTC. The chain couples TRBV11-1 to TRBJ2-1; no clear D. The CDR3 loop spans 18 amino acids. V was pared by 4 bases and J by 0 bases, with 19 bases between. Germline lookup yields CDR1 SGHAT and CDR2 FQDESV (reference sequence).

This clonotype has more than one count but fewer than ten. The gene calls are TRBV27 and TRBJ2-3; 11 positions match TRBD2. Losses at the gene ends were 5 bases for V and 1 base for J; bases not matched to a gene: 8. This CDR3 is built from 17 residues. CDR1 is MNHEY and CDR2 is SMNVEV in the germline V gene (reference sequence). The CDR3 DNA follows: TGTGCCAGCAGTCCCCTCCTACTAGCGGGGGGCACAGATACGCAGTATTTT. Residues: CASSPLLLAGGTDTQYF.

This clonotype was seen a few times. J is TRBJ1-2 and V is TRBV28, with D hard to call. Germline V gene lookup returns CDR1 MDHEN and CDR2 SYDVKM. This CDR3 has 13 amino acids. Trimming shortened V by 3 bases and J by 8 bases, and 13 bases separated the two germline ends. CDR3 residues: CASSLKTRGGYTF. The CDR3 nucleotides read TGTGCCAGCAGTTTGAAGACGAGAGGCGGCTACACCTTC.

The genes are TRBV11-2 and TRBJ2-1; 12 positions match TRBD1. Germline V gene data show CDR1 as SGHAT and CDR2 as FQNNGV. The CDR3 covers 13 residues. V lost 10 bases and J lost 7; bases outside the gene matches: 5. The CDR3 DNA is TGTGCCATCGGGACAGGGGGCGGGAATGAGCAGTTCTTC. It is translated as CAIGTGGGNEQFF.

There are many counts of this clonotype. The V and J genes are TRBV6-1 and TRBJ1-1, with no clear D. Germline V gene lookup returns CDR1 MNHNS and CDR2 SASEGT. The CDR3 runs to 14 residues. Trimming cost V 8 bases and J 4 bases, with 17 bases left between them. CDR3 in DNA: TGTGCCAGCTTCGGGGTACGAGGTGGCACTGAAGCTTTCTTT. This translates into CASFGVRGGTEAFF.

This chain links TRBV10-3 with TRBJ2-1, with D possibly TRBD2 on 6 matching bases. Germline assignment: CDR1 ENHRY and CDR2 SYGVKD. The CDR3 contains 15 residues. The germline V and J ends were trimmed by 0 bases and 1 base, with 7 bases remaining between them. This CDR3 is CAISESAGSYNEQFF. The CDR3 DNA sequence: TGTGCCATCAGTGAGTCGGCGGGATCCTACAATGAGCAGTTCTTC.

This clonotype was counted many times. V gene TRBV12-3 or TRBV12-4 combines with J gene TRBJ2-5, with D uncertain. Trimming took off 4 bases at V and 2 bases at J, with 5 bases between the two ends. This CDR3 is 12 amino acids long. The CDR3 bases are TGTGCCAGCAGTTGGTTACAAGAGACCCAGTACTTC. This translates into CASSWLQETQYF.

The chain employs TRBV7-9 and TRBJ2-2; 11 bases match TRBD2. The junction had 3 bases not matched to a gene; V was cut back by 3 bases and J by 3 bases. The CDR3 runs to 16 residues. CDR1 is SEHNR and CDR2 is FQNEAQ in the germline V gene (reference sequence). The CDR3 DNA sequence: TGTGCCAGCAGCTTGGGACTAGCGGCCCACACCGGGGAGCTGTTTTTT. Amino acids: CASSLGLAAHTGELFF.